These 23 T cell receptor beta chains came from one sample sequenced in a study of beta chain features in type 1 diabetes. Their cognate antigens are unknown. The study, taken as a whole, reports: Shortening that was moderate but significant affected the TCRB CDR3s of Type 1 diabetes patients in all four CD4+ subsets.

Expressed TCRB transcripts got sequenced, as all isolated RNA was reverse transcribed. Profiling relied on immunoSEQ multiplex PCR, and the TCRdb table lists in-frame clones only, not all of them. This table has about 27,000 clones, roughly 50% appearing once. The sample consisted of Tregs from blood. Receptors were obtained from a woman between 18 and 29 years old with type 1 diabetes.

The chain couples TRBV2 to TRBJ2-1; a possible D gene is TRBD2 (6 bases). CDR1 SNHLY and CDR2 FYNNEI come from the germline V gene. Trimming took off 1 base at V and 12 bases at J, with 13 bases between the two ends. The CDR3 sequence is 13 residues long. The CDR3 sequence: CASSEGQTRGQFF. As DNA, the CDR3 is TGTGCCAGCAGTGAAGGGCAGACTAGGGGGCAGTTCTTC.

The chain recombines TRBV28 with TRBJ2-4; perhaps TRBD1 as D (6 bases). Germline CDR1 MDHEN, CDR2 SYDVKM. Trimming took off 7 bases at V and 3 bases at J, with 16 bases between the two ends. The CDR3 loop spans 15 amino acids. CDR3 loop: CASTLRTVSKNIQYF. In DNA, the CDR3 is TGTGCCAGCACCCTCCGGACAGTGAGCAAAAACATTCAGTACTTC.

This chain connects TRBV27 to TRBJ2-7; tentatively, D is TRBD1 (5 bases). The CDR3 extends over 13 amino acids. Germline V lookup: CDR1 MNHEY, CDR2 SMNVEV (reference sequence). Deletions cut 3 bases from V and 0 bases from J, with 6 bases between. CDR3 amino acids: CASSFDSSYEQYF. The CDR3 DNA reads as TGTGCCAGCAGTTTTGACAGCTCCTACGAGCAGTACTTC.

The chain combines TRBV23-1 with TRBJ2-4, with D possibly matching TRBD1 (6 bases). Being an ORF, TRBV23-1 has a function that is uncertain. This CDR3 spans 20 amino acids. V was pared by 6 bases and J by 1 base, with 28 bases between. CDR3 in DNA: TGCGCCAGCAGCCTGCCGGGACACTGGGGTGGGCGTTGGGCCAAAAACATTCAGTACTTC. Its translation is CASSLPGHWGGRWAKNIQYF.

The chain links TRBV13 to TRBJ1-2; TRBD1 matches at 10 bases. The V gene's germline CDR1 is PRHDT and CDR2 FYEKMQ (reference sequence). The CDR3 has 14 residues. Unmatched junction bases numbered 3, after V lost 4 bases and J lost 4 bases. Written as DNA, the CDR3 is TGTGCCAGCAGCTCAGACAGGGGGCTCTATGGCTACACCTTC. Its translation: CASSSDRGLYGYTF.

The genes are TRBV5-1 and TRBJ2-3, with a weak D call TRBD2 (6 bases). The V end lost 5 bases, the J end lost 4 bases, and 23 bases lay between the germline ends. The CDR3 length is 17 residues. The germline V gene has CDR1 SGHRS and CDR2 YFSETQ. The CDR3 here is CASRSNSAGNRADTQYF. DNA for the CDR3: TGCGCCAGCAGATCGAATTCGGCGGGAAACCGTGCAGATACGCAGTATTTT.

The sample holds one count of this clone. This chain uses TRBV10-2 with TRBJ2-1; 10 bases map to TRBD2. CDR1 is WSHSY, CDR2 SAAADI, per germline. The CDR3 spans 15 residues. Trimming at V came to 3 bases and at J to 6 bases, leaving 5 bases not matched to a gene. The CDR3 DNA reads as TGCGCCAGCAGTGAAAGAAGCGGGAGGGGCAATGAGCAGTTCTTC. This codes for CASSERSGRGNEQFF.

This clone was detected only a few times. The chain combines TRBV5-1 with TRBJ1-5; weak D call: TRBD1 (6 bases). The germline V gene has CDR1 SGHRS and CDR2 YFSETQ. The CDR3 contains 14 residues. Trimming removed 3 bases from V and 2 bases from J, with 9 bases in between. The CDR3 sequence: CASSSGDGNQPQHF. CDR3 in DNA: TGCGCCAGCAGCTCAGGGGATGGCAATCAGCCCCAGCATTTT.

This clone was counted a single time. V usage is TRBV5-1 and J usage is TRBJ2-7, with 8 bases aligning to TRBD1. The CDR3 spans 16 residues. In germline, CDR1 is SGHRS, CDR2 YFSETQ. The junction had 13 bases not matched to a gene; V was cut back by 5 bases and J by 3 bases. CDR3 protein: CASRPGTGPSFYEQYF. CDR3 DNA sequence: TGCGCCAGCAGACCAGGGACAGGCCCCTCGTTCTACGAGCAGTACTTC.

This clone occurred a few times. This sequence joins TRBV2 and TRBJ1-2, with D possibly being TRBD1 (5 bases). Trimming took off 2 bases at V and 4 bases at J, with 8 bases between the two ends. Per the germline V gene, CDR1 is SNHLY and CDR2 is FYNNEI. The CDR3 is 13 residues long. CDR3 residues: CASSETGTYGYTF. The CDR3, as DNA: TGTGCCAGCAGTGAAACAGGAACCTATGGCTACACCTTC.

The genes are TRBV19 and TRBJ1-5; weak D call: TRBD1 (6 bases). V was shortened by 7 bases and J by 0 bases, with 22 bases between the two germline ends. The CDR3 extends over 18 amino acids. Germline lookup yields CDR1 LNHDA and CDR2 SQIVND (reference sequence). CDR3 nucleotides: TGTGCCAGTAATGGGGTACAGGGACGGCCTTTTAGCAATCAGCCCCAGCATTTT. Protein sequence: CASNGVQGRPFSNQPQHF.

The chain couples TRBV19 to TRBJ2-5, with TRBD1 as a possible D gene (6 bases). V dropped 3 bases and J dropped 5 bases, with 10 bases sitting between them. The CDR3 covers 13 residues. Germline-derived CDR1 and CDR2 are LNHDA and SQIVND (reference sequence). CDR3 residues: CASSMAGVETQYF. DNA of the CDR3: TGTGCCAGTAGTATGGCAGGGGTCGAGACCCAGTACTTC.

V usage is TRBV5-6 and J usage is TRBJ1-4, with a weak D call TRBD1 (5 bases). Trimming removed 1 base from V and 2 bases from J, with 9 bases in between. Germline V gene sequence: CDR1 SGHDT, CDR2 YYEEEE. This CDR3 has 15 residues. The CDR3 DNA sequence: TGTGCCAGCAGCTTGAGGACAACCACTAATGAAAAACTGTTTTTT. This encodes CASSLRTTTNEKLFF. Together with reference TRBV5-6 and TRBJ1-4, the CDR3 gives the full variable domain: DAGVTQSPTHLIKTRGQQVTLRCSPKSGHDTVSWYQQALGQGPQFIFQYYEEEERQRGNFPDRFSGHQFPNYSSELNVNALLLGDSALYLCASSLRTTTNEKLFFGSGTQLSVL.

This clone occurred a few times. The rearrangement uses TRBV30 and TRBJ2-5; a possible D gene is TRBD1 (6 bases). CDR3 size: 13 residues. Per the germline V gene, CDR1 is GTSNPN and CDR2 is SVGIG (reference sequence). The V gene lost 3 bases and the J gene lost 1 base, with 9 bases spanning the gap. CDR3 DNA sequence: TGTGCCTGGAGGAACAGGGTCCAAGAGACCCAGTACTTC. Translation gives CAWRNRVQETQYF.

This clone was observed a few times. This chain links TRBV7-2 with TRBJ2-3; TRBD2 aligns across 12 bases. The germline V gene has CDR1 SGHTA and CDR2 FQGNSA. After removal of 5 bases from V and 6 bases from J, the junction contained 6 bases not matched to a gene. The CDR3 length is 15 residues. The CDR3 DNA reads as TGTGCCAGCAGCACCCGACTAGCGGGAGCTGATACGCAGTATTTT. This gives the protein CASSTRLAGADTQYF. The complete variable domain, with remaining parts taken from reference TRBV7-2 and TRBJ2-3, reads GAGVSQSPSNKVTEKGKDVELRCDPISGHTALYWYRQSLGQGLEFLIYFQGNSAPDKSGLPSDRFSAERTGGSVSTLTIQRTQQEDSAVYLCASSTRLAGADTQYFGPGTRLTVL.

The chain joins TRBV10-3 to TRBJ2-7; D possibly corresponds to TRBD2 (7 bases). The CDR3 is made up of 13 amino acids. Per germline, CDR1 ENHRY and CDR2 SYGVKD. The V end lost 10 bases, the J end lost 7 bases, and 20 bases lay between the germline ends. The CDR3 nucleotides are TGTGCCACCTACAGGGAGGGGCTTGAGGAGCAGTACTTC. Translating it yields CATYREGLEEQYF.

V and J are TRBV9 and TRBJ2-3; D might be TRBD2 (5 bases). Trimming shortened V by 3 bases and J by 6 bases, and 11 bases separated the two germline ends. This CDR3 has 13 amino acids. Germline CDR1 SGDLS, CDR2 YYNGEE. The CDR3 DNA sequence: TGTGCCAGCAGCGAACGCTGGGAGGATACGCAGTATTTT. It yields the protein CASSERWEDTQYF. Looking up the rest from reference TRBV9 and TRBJ2-3 gives the full variable domain: DSGVTQTPKHLITATGQRVTLRCSPRSGDLSVYWYQQSLDQGLQFLIQYYNGEERAKGNILERFSAQQFPDLHSELNLSSLELGDSALYFCASSERWEDTQYFGPGTRLTVL.

The V gene is TRBV5-4, the J gene TRBJ2-3; 10 bases map to TRBD2. Germline V gene data show CDR1 as SGHNT and CDR2 as YYREEE (reference sequence). This CDR3 region has 15 residues. The ends lost 4 bases at V and 5 bases at J; junction bases unmatched: 7. For the CDR3, the DNA is TGTGCCAGCAGCCCTCTAGCGGGAGCAGTAGATACGCAGTATTTT. Encoded protein: CASSPLAGAVDTQYF.

This chain uses TRBV30 with TRBJ1-5; D not resolved. CDR3 length: 15 residues. The germline V gene encodes CDR1 GTSNPN and CDR2 SVGIG (reference sequence). Trimming left V 5 bases short and J 3 bases short, with 17 bases between. The CDR3 nucleotides are TGTGCCTGGGGAGGGCCAGCAACTAACAATCAGCCCCAGCATTTT. It translates to CAWGGPATNNQPQHF.

The chain combines TRBV30 with TRBJ2-1; the match to TRBD2 covers 10 bases. Germline V gene lookup returns CDR1 GTSNPN and CDR2 SVGIG (reference sequence). The CDR3 contains 16 residues. The ends lost 6 bases at V and 6 bases at J; junction bases unmatched: 14. CDR3: CACMGGGSGRLNEQFF. The CDR3 bases are TGTGCCTGCATGGGGGGGGGTAGCGGGAGGCTCAATGAGCAGTTCTTC.

This clone was counted a single time. The chain carries TRBV6-6 and TRBJ2-5; 11 nucleotides match TRBD2. Trimming removed 2 bases from V and 4 bases from J; junction bases left unmatched: 3. The CDR3 runs to 15 residues. Per germline, CDR1 MNHNY and CDR2 SVGAGI (reference sequence). CDR3 nucleotides: TGTGCCAGCAGTTACGGACTAGCGGGTCCAGAGACCCAGTACTTC. This encodes CASSYGLAGPETQYF.

This sequence joins TRBV19 and TRBJ1-3; D remains ambiguous. This CDR3 comprises 18 residues. The germline CDR1 and CDR2 sequences are LNHDA and SQIVND (reference sequence). V lost 6 bases, J lost 0 bases, and 21 bases lay in between. The CDR3 DNA reads TGTGCCAGTAGCCCGGACTCTTCCGCCGTTACCTCTGGAAACACCATATATTTT. Translating gives CASSPDSSAVTSGNTIYF.

In its sample, this clone was seen a few times. The rearrangement uses TRBV5-1 and TRBJ2-1, with a tentative D call TRBD2 (6 bases). Trimming shortened V by 5 bases and J by 3 bases, and 12 bases separated the two germline ends. Germline V gives CDR1 SGHRS, CDR2 YFSETQ. This CDR3 contains 14 residues. The CDR3 protein is CASSSGTYYNEQFF. DNA for the CDR3: TGCGCCAGCAGTTCCGGGACTTACTACAATGAGCAGTTCTTC.